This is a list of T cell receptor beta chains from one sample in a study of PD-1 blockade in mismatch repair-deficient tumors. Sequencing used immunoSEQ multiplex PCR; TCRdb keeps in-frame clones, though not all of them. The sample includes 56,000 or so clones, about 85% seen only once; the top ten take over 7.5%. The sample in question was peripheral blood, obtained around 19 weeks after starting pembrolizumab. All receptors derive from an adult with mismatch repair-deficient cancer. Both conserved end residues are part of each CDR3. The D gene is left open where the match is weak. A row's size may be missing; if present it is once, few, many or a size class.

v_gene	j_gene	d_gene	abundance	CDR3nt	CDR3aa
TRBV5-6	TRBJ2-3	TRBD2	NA	TGTGCCAGCAGCTACGGGACTAGCGGGATTACGCAGTATTTT	CASSYGTSGITQYF
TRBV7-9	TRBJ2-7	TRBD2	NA	TGTGCCAGCAGCACACCCGAAGCGGGAGAGTACTTC	CASSTPEAGEYF
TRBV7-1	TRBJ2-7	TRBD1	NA	TGTGCCACCGCACAGGGGGCGTCCTACGAGCAGTACTTC	CATAQGASYEQYF
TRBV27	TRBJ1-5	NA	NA	TGTGCCAGCAAAATCGACAGTCATAGCAATCAGCCCCAGCATTTT	CASKIDSHSNQPQHF
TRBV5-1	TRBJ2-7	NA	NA	TGCGCCAGCAGCGAATCCTACGAGCAGTACTTC	CASSESYEQYF
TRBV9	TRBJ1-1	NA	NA	TGTGCCAGCAGCGCCCGACCGGGGGCGAACACTGAAGCTTTCTTT	CASSARPGANTEAFF
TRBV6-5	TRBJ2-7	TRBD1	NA	TGTGCCAGCAGCGCGGCCCGGGACAGCTCCTACGAGCAGTACTTC	CASSAARDSSYEQYF
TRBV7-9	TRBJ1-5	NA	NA	TGTGCCAGCAGCTTGGGGGCGAATCAGCCCCAGCATTTT	CASSLGANQPQHF
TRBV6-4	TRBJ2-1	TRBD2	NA	TGTGCCAGCAGTTACCTCCGGGGACTAGCGGGAGTTTATGAGCAGTTCTTC	CASSYLRGLAGVYEQFF
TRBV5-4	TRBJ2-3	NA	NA	TGTGCCAGCAGCTTGGCCCTGACCTTAGGGACAGATACGCAGTATTTT	CASSLALTLGTDTQYF
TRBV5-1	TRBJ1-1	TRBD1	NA	TGCGCCAGCAGCAAGGCGGGACAGCTTAACACTGAAGCTTTCTTT	CASSKAGQLNTEAFF
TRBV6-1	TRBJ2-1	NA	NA	TGTGCCAGCTCACTCGAGAGGGATTACAATGAGCAGTTCTTC	CASSLERDYNEQFF
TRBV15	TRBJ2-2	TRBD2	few	TGTGCCACCAGCAGACGGGGACTAGCAGACACCGGGGAGCTGTTTTTT	CATSRRGLADTGELFF
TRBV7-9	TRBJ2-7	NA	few	TGTGCCAGCAGCACAAGGACATCCGAGCAGTACTTC	CASSTRTSEQYF
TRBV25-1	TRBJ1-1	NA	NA	TGTGCCAGCTCCCGGACGGGGAACACTGAAGCTTTCTTT	CASSRTGNTEAFF
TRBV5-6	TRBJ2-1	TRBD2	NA	TGTGCCAGCAGCCCCCGCGGAGCGGGAAGGCCCTACAATGAGCAGTTCTTC	CASSPRGAGRPYNEQFF
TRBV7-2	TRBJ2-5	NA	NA	TGTGCCAGCAGCCGGCAGGGTTTAGAGACCCAGTACTTC	CASSRQGLETQYF
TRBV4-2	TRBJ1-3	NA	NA	TGTGCCAGCAGCCAAGTCTTGTCAGGCGCTGGAAACACCATATATTTT	CASSQVLSGAGNTIYF
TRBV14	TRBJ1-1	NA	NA	TGTGCCAGCAGCCAAATAGAAGGCACTGAAGCTTTCTTT	CASSQIEGTEAFF
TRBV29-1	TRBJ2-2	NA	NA	TGCAGCGTTCGGTGGGACACCGGGGAGCTGTTTTTT	CSVRWDTGELFF
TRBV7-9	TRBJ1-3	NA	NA	TGTGCCAGCAGCTTACTTGAGGGGCCTGGCAACACCATATATTTT	CASSLLEGPGNTIYF
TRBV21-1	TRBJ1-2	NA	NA	TGTGCCAGCAGCAAACGCGGGCCGAGAGGACCAACTTGTGGCTACACCTTC	CASSKRGPRGPTCGYTF
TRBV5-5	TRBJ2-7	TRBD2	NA	TGTGCCAGCAGCTTCAACGGGGGGACCGCCTACGAGCAGTACTTC	CASSFNGGTAYEQYF
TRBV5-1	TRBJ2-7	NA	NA	TGCGCCAGCAGCTTGAATCAGGGTGGCTACGAGCAGTACTTC	CASSLNQGGYEQYF
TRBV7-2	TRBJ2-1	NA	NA	TGTGCCAGCAGCCCGCCGGTTTCCGGTGAGCAGTTCTTC	CASSPPVSGEQFF
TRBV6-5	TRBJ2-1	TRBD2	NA	TGTGCCAGCAAGATAACTAGCGGTTCCTACAATGAGCAGTTCTTC	CASKITSGSYNEQFF
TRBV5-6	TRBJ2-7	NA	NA	TGTGCCAGCAGCTTGGACCGCGACCTATACGAGCAGTACTTC	CASSLDRDLYEQYF
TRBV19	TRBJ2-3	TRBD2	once	TGTGCCAGTAGTACCCGGAATCCGGGAGGTGCAGATACGCAGTATTTT	CASSTRNPGGADTQYF
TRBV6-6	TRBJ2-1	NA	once	TGTGCCAGCAGTTACGCCGGGAATGAGCAGTTCTTC	CASSYAGNEQFF
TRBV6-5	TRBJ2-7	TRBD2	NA	TGTGCCAGCAGGCCCTGGCGGGAGGGATACGAGCAGTACTTC	CASRPWREGYEQYF
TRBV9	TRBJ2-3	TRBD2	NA	TGTGCCAGCAGGGATGGGACTAGCGGGAAGACAGATACGCAGTATTTT	CASRDGTSGKTDTQYF
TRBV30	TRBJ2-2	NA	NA	TGTGCCTGGAGTGATGGAATCACCGGGGAGCTGTTTTTT	CAWSDGITGELFF
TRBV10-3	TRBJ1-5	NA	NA	TGTGCCATCAGTGAGTTACCACTCTCAATCCAGGGGTATAGCAATCAGCCCCAGCATTTT	CAISELPLSIQGYSNQPQHF
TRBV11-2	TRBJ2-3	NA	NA	TGTGCCAGCAGCTTACTCGGGGGGCGCACAGATACGCAGTATTTT	CASSLLGGRTDTQYF
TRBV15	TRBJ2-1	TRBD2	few	TGTGCCACCAGCGACACTGGGACTAGCGGCTACAATGAGCAGTTCTTC	CATSDTGTSGYNEQFF
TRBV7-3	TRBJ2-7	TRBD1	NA	TGTGCCAGCAGCTTAGAGACAGGGACGGGCTACGAGCAGTACTTC	CASSLETGTGYEQYF
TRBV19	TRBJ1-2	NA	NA	TGTGCCATCGGAGGAGTCCTCGGCTACACCTTC	CAIGGVLGYTF
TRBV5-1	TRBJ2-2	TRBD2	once	TGCGCCAGCAGCTCCAGGACTAGCGGGAGATCGGGGGAGCTGTTTTTT	CASSSRTSGRSGELFF
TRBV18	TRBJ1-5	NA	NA	TGTGCCAGCTCACCACTAGAGGGGCGTCAGCCCCAGCATTTT	CASSPLEGRQPQHF
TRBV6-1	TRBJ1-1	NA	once	TGTGCCAGCAAAGTTATGAACACTGAAGCTTTCTTT	CASKVMNTEAFF
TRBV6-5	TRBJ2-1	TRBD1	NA	TGTGCCAGCAGTTACCGAGACAGGGGTCCTGGAAATGAGCAGTTCTTC	CASSYRDRGPGNEQFF
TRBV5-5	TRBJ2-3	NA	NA	TGTGCCAGCAGCTTAAAACTAATGGCGGGGAGCACAGATACGCAGTATTTT	CASSLKLMAGSTDTQYF
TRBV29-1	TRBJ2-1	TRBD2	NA	TGCAGCGTTGAGGGCGGCCGGGGGGGCAATGAGCAGTTCTTC	CSVEGGRGGNEQFF